Below, 2 T cell receptor beta chains from the same sample are listed, as sequenced in a study of control samples from healthy donors and cancer patients. This table comes from immunoSEQ multiplex PCR, and its TCRdb copy is limited to in-frame clones, with some not included. There are about 84,000 clones in the sample; 70% to 85% occur only once, and 9.5% to 13% lies in the top ten. Sequences were obtained from PBMCs. The receptors shown here come from a man in his sixties with head and neck cancer.

The rearrangement uses TRBV19 and TRBJ1-4; D is unclear. V was cut by 3 bases and J by 4 bases, with 9 bases left in between. Germline V lookup: CDR1 LNHDA, CDR2 SQIVND (reference sequence). This CDR3 contains 14 residues. The CDR3 DNA reads as TGTGCCAGTAGTATTACATCGGGTAATGAAAAACTGTTTTTT. This encodes CASSITSGNEKLFF.

V and J are TRBV30 and TRBJ1-3; D call uncertain. V was cut by 0 bases and J by 3 bases, with 18 bases left in between. In germline, CDR1 is GTSNPN, CDR2 SVGIG (reference sequence). CDR3 length equals 17 residues. The DNA for the CDR3 is TGTGCCTGGAGTGTACGGGCGATTGTCAACCTTGGAAACACCATATATTTT. This encodes CAWSVRAIVNLGNTIYF. Full variable domain (remainder filled in from reference TRBV30 and TRBJ1-3): SQTIHQWPATLVQPVGSPLSLECTVEGTSNPNLYWYRQAAGRGLQLLFYSVGIGQISSEVPQNLSASRPQDRQFILSSKKLLLSDSGFYLCAWSVRAIVNLGNTIYFGEGSWLTVV.